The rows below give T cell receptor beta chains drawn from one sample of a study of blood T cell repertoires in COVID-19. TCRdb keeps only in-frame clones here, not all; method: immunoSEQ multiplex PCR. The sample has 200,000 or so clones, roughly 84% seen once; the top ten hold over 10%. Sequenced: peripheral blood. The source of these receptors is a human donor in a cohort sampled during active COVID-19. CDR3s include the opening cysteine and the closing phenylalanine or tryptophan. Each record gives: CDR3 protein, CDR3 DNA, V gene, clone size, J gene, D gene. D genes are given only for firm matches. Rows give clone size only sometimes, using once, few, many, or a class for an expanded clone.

CASSPHGQGYEQYF,TGTGCCAGCAGCCCACACGGACAGGGATACGAGCAGTACTTC,TRBV3-1/TRBV3-2,-,TRBJ2-7,TRBD1
CATSRASAGNEQFF,TGTGCCACCAGCAGAGCCAGCGCGGGGAATGAGCAGTTCTTC,TRBV15,few,TRBJ2-1,-
CASSLVQGSTEAFF,TGTGCCAGCAGCTTAGTTCAGGGGAGCACTGAAGCTTTCTTT,TRBV7-9,-,TRBJ1-1,-
CASSFRLQGARVNQPQHF,TGTGCCAGCAGTTTCCGGCTGCAGGGGGCGCGGGTCAATCAGCCCCAGCATTTT,TRBV28,-,TRBJ1-5,TRBD1
CASSSTLAGGRRGTQYF,TGCGCCAGCAGCTCTACACTAGCGGGAGGTAGGCGAGGGACCCAGTACTTC,TRBV5-1,medium-sized,TRBJ2-5,TRBD2
CASSQGFSGSYTF,TGTGCCAGCAGCCAAGGATTTTCAGGGAGCTACACCTTC,TRBV6-6,-,TRBJ1-2,-
CASSLDSGEQYF,TGTGCCAGCAGCTTAGATAGCGGGGAGCAGTACTTC,TRBV11-2,-,TRBJ2-7,TRBD2
CASSLVGAYGYTF,TGCGCCAGCAGCTTGGTGGGGGCATATGGCTACACCTTC,TRBV5-1,-,TRBJ1-2,-
CASSLDSNYGYTF,TGTGCCAGCAGCTTAGATAGCAACTATGGCTACACCTTC,TRBV5-6,-,TRBJ1-2,-
CASSLWTGTYEQYF,TGTGCCAGCAGCCTTTGGACAGGGACCTACGAGCAGTACTTC,TRBV3-1/TRBV3-2,few,TRBJ2-7,TRBD1
CASSSRDRLTGELFF,TGTGCCAGCAGTTCCCGGGACAGACTCACCGGGGAGCTGTTTTTT,TRBV6-5,-,TRBJ2-2,TRBD1
CASKATGVGANVLTF,TGTGCCAGCAAGGCGACAGGTGTCGGGGCCAACGTCCTGACTTTC,TRBV16,-,TRBJ2-6,-
CASSVDPGYEQYF,TGTGCCAGCAGCGTAGACCCCGGCTACGAGCAGTACTTC,TRBV9,-,TRBJ2-7,-
CASSESAGFGSPLHF,TGCGCCAGCAGTGAGTCCGCGGGGTTCGGATCACCCCTCCACTTT,TRBV10-1,-,TRBJ1-6,-
CASRSGQVNTEAFF,TGTGCCAGTAGATCCGGACAGGTTAACACTGAAGCTTTCTTT,TRBV19,-,TRBJ1-1,TRBD1
CASSLPQGFGGEQYF,TGTGCCAGCAGCTTACCCCAGGGCTTCGGGGGCGAGCAGTACTTC,TRBV11-2,-,TRBJ2-7,-
CASSLQGLAADTQYF,TGTGCCAGCAGTTTACAAGGACTAGCGGCAGATACGCAGTATTTT,TRBV28,-,TRBJ2-3,TRBD2
CATSGQPGRYEQFF,TGTGCCACGAGCGGGCAACCCGGCCGGTATGAGCAGTTCTTC,TRBV24-1,once,TRBJ2-1,-
CASSTRDSGANVLTF,TGTGCCAGTAGTACGCGGGACTCCGGGGCCAACGTCCTGACTTTC,TRBV19,-,TRBJ2-6,-
CASRPNRNYGYTF,TGTGCCAGCAGACCCAACAGAAACTATGGCTACACCTTC,TRBV28,-,TRBJ1-2,-
CASSFRQGRSNQPQHF,TGTGCCAGCAGTTTTCGGCAGGGCCGAAGCAATCAGCCCCAGCATTTT,TRBV28,once,TRBJ1-5,-
CASSHADRDQETQYF,TGTGCCAGCAGCCACGCGGACAGGGACCAAGAGACCCAGTACTTC,TRBV4-2,-,TRBJ2-5,TRBD1
CASSPGLAGLAKNIQYF,TGTGCCAGCAGCCCTGGACTAGCGGGCCTCGCCAAAAACATTCAGTACTTC,TRBV11-2,-,TRBJ2-4,TRBD2
CASSLGDRVHEQYF,TGCGCCAGCTCCTTAGGCGACAGGGTCCACGAGCAGTACTTC,TRBV5-1,-,TRBJ2-7,TRBD1
CASSPGLARSSYEQYF,TGCGCCAGCAGTCCAGGACTAGCGCGTTCCTCCTACGAGCAGTACTTC,TRBV5-1,few,TRBJ2-7,TRBD2
CAWSVQLAGPHHYYEQYF,TGTGCCTGGAGTGTACAACTAGCGGGTCCCCACCATTACTACGAGCAGTACTTC,TRBV30,-,TRBJ2-7,TRBD2
CASSQDPRGSSGANVLTF,TGCGCCAGCAGCCAGGATCCACGGGGGAGTTCTGGGGCCAACGTCCTGACTTTC,TRBV4-1,once,TRBJ2-6,-
CASSLWTDRTEAFF,TGTGCCAGCAGTTTATGGACAGATAGGACTGAAGCTTTCTTT,TRBV28,-,TRBJ1-1,-
CASSEGVAGDTDTQYF,TGTGCCAGCAGTGAAGGGGTAGCGGGAGATACAGATACGCAGTATTTT,TRBV25-1,-,TRBJ2-3,TRBD2
CASGPYPDEQYF,TGTGCCAGCGGTCCGTACCCGGACGAGCAGTACTTC,TRBV28,once,TRBJ2-7,-
CASSHVSGLAGRDEQFF,TGTGCCAGCAGCCATGTATCCGGACTAGCGGGACGGGATGAGCAGTTCTTC,TRBV7-9,-,TRBJ2-1,TRBD2
CASSSDPGLGGYTF,TGTGCCAGCAGCTCCGACCCAGGGTTGGGTGGCTACACCTTC,TRBV7-2,-,TRBJ1-2,-
CATSRGRGTSGYIDNEQFF,TGTGCCACCAGCAGAGGAAGGGGGACTAGCGGCTACATTGACAATGAGCAGTTCTTC,TRBV15,-,TRBJ2-1,TRBD2
CASQPGGRNPRETQYF,TGCGCCAGCCAGCCTGGCGGGAGGAATCCCCGAGAGACCCAGTACTTC,TRBV5-1,many,TRBJ2-5,TRBD2
CASSPPGVLSTDTQYF,TGTGCCAGCAGCCCCCCCGGGGTCCTGAGCACAGATACGCAGTATTTT,TRBV5-4,-,TRBJ2-3,-
CASSLEGLARPIVETQYF,TGTGCCAGCAGCTTGGAGGGACTAGCGAGACCAATCGTAGAGACCCAGTACTTC,TRBV5-4,-,TRBJ2-5,TRBD2
CASGGYRTDTQYF,TGTGCTTCAGGGGGCTATCGCACAGATACGCAGTATTTT,TRBV19,-,TRBJ2-3,TRBD1
CASSQGGFGNQPQHF,TGTGCCAGCAGTCAGGGGGGATTTGGCAATCAGCCCCAGCATTTT,TRBV28,-,TRBJ1-5,TRBD1
CASSRKNPGVSPLHF,TGTGCCAGCAGTAGGAAAAATCCAGGGGTTTCACCCCTCCACTTT,TRBV6-5,few,TRBJ1-6,-
CASSNLQTNEKLFF,TGTGCCAGCAGCAATCTTCAGACTAATGAAAAACTGTTTTTT,TRBV14,once,TRBJ1-4,-
CASSAIGTVNTIYF,TGTGCCAGCAGTGCCATCGGGACAGTAAACACCATATATTTT,TRBV25-1,-,TRBJ1-3,TRBD1
CASSLTENIQYF,TGTGCCAGCAGCTTGACAGAAAACATTCAGTACTTC,TRBV5-8,-,TRBJ2-4,-
CATSDSPQETQYF,TGTGCCACCAGTGATTCCCCTCAGGAGACCCAGTACTTC,TRBV24-1,-,TRBJ2-5,-
CASSSAGGSTDTQYF,TGTGCCAGCAGCTCGGCGGGGGGGAGCACAGATACGCAGTATTTT,TRBV7-9,-,TRBJ2-3,TRBD2
CASSIPGEGAYNEQFF,TGTGCCAGTAGTATTCCGGGGGAAGGAGCCTACAATGAGCAGTTCTTC,TRBV19,once,TRBJ2-1,-